Listed below are T cell receptor beta chains from one sample, sequenced in a study of long-term antiretroviral therapy in people with HIV. Generated by immunoSEQ multiplex PCR, the TCRdb table keeps only in-frame clones and is missing some. The sample has roughly 30,000 clones; over 80% are singletons. Material: unsorted PBMCs, obtained 3.2 years before starting antiretroviral therapy. These receptors originate from a man in his fifties with HIV. The CDR3 runs from the conserved cysteine through the conserved F or W. A D gene is named only where the DNA matches it firmly. The size field is filled for only some rows; it gives once, few, many or a size class.

clone_size	d_call	v_call	j_call	cdr3_nt	cdr3_aa
.	TRBD2	TRBV30	TRBJ2-2	TGTGCCTGGAGCGGGACTAGCGGGAGGGCGAGTACCGGGGAGCTGTTTTTT	CAWSGTSGRASTGELFF
.	TRBD2	TRBV4-1	TRBJ2-1	TGCGCCAGCAGCCTCCGACTAGCGGGAGATAATGAGCAGTTCTTC	CASSLRLAGDNEQFF
.	.	TRBV10-3	TRBJ1-1	TGTGCCATCAGACTTGAGCGGATCGGGACTGAAGCTTTCTTT	CAIRLERIGTEAFF
.	.	TRBV4-1	TRBJ1-2	TGCGCCAGCACCGCCATCTCAGGACTTAAGTTGTATGGCTACACCTTC	CASTAISGLKLYGYTF
.	TRBD1	TRBV28	TRBJ1-3	TGTGCCAGCCTAGGGGGCAGTTACTCTGGAAACACCATATATTTT	CASLGGSYSGNTIYF
.	.	TRBV7-2	TRBJ2-1	TGTGCCAGCAGCTTTCAATCCACAGACAATGAGCAGTTCTTC	CASSFQSTDNEQFF
.	.	TRBV5-1	TRBJ2-7	TGCGCCAGCAGCTCATACTTCGCCCCCTACGAGCAGTACTTC	CASSSYFAPYEQYF
once	TRBD1	TRBV7-3	TRBJ1-1	TGTGCCAGCAGTCGGGACAGGGGCACTGAAGCTTTCTTT	CASSRDRGTEAFF
.	.	TRBV7-8	TRBJ2-1	TGTGCCAGCAGTCCCACGAGGGTTTGGGGTAATGAGCAGTTCTTC	CASSPTRVWGNEQFF
.	TRBD1	TRBV29-1	TRBJ1-2	TGCAGCGTTTGGGACAGCTATGGCTACACCTTC	CSVWDSYGYTF
once	.	TRBV2	TRBJ1-5	TGTGCCAGCAGTGAAGCGGTGGCCTATAGCAATCAGCCCCAGCATTTT	CASSEAVAYSNQPQHF
.	.	TRBV19	TRBJ2-7	TGTGCCAGTGCGGCCAGAAGATCCTACGAGCAGTACTTC	CASAARRSYEQYF